These T cell receptor beta chains were read from a single sample in a study of technical replicates of blood from a few donors. Method: immunoSEQ multiplex PCR; TCRdb's copy keeps in-frame clones and lacks some. Here the sample spans tens of thousands of clones, 95% to 98% being singletons. Material for sequencing was T cells isolated from PBMCs. The receptors originated from a human donor in good health. CDR3s include the opening cysteine and the closing phenylalanine or tryptophan. A D gene is named only where the DNA matches it firmly. Only some rows state a clone size, as once, few, many or a class for expanded clones.

j_call | v_call | d_call | clone_size | cdr3_aa | cdr3_nt
TRBJ1-5 | TRBV19 | TRBD1 | NA | CASTRGQGFRSNQPQHF | TGTGCCAGTACTAGGGGACAGGGTTTCAGGAGCAATCAGCCCCAGCATTTT
TRBJ2-7 | TRBV7-9 | TRBD1 | NA | CASSPGQGDVVEYF | TGTGCCAGCAGCCCGGGACAGGGGGATGTAGTTGAGTACTTC
TRBJ2-1 | TRBV7-9 | TRBD2 | NA | CASSLGAGGYNEQFF | TGTGCCAGCAGCTTAGGAGCGGGAGGCTACAATGAGCAGTTCTTC
TRBJ1-5 | TRBV27 | NA | once | CASSLFLGASNQPQHF | TGTGCCAGCAGTTTATTTCTGGGGGCAAGCAATCAGCCCCAGCATTTT
TRBJ2-7 | TRBV6-5 | TRBD1 | NA | CASSSYRGQGLREQYF | TGTGCCAGCAGTTCATACCGAGGACAGGGCCTTAGGGAGCAGTACTTC
TRBJ2-7 | TRBV29-1 | TRBD2 | NA | CSVELPASSGSYEQYF | TGCAGCGTTGAATTACCGGCCTCTAGCGGGTCCTACGAGCAGTACTTC
TRBJ2-7 | TRBV30 | TRBD1 | NA | CAWSGTGVDEQYF | TGTGCCTGGTCTGGGACAGGGGTCGACGAGCAGTACTTC
TRBJ1-2 | TRBV6-6 | NA | NA | CAIRTASGYTF | TGTGCCATCAGGACAGCCAGTGGCTACACCTTC
TRBJ2-5 | TRBV30 | TRBD2 | once | CAWSPASGRETQYF | TGTGCCTGGAGTCCCGCTAGCGGGAGAGAGACCCAGTACTTC
TRBJ2-7 | TRBV6-1 | NA | NA | CASCHDSYEQYF | TGTGCCAGCTGCCACGACAGCTACGAGCAGTACTTC
TRBJ1-5 | TRBV9 | NA | NA | CASSVQGSQPQHF | TGTGCCAGCAGCGTACAGGGGTCCCAGCCCCAGCATTTT
TRBJ1-2 | TRBV28 | NA | NA | CASRPELYGYTF | TGTGCCAGCCGCCCTGAACTCTATGGCTACACCTTC
TRBJ2-7 | TRBV11-3 | TRBD1 | once | CASSGQGYEQYF | TGTGCCAGCAGCGGACAGGGCTACGAGCAGTACTTC
TRBJ2-7 | TRBV27 | TRBD2 | NA | CASSFRTSVYEQYF | TGTGCCAGCAGTTTCCGGACTAGCGTCTACGAGCAGTACTTC
TRBJ2-2 | TRBV5-1 | TRBD1 | NA | CASSRTGGNGELFF | TGCGCCAGCAGCCGGACAGGGGGCAACGGGGAGCTGTTTTTT
TRBJ2-1 | TRBV7-2 | NA | NA | CASSFPPSALYNEQFF | TGTGCCAGCAGCTTCCCGCCTAGCGCACTTTACAATGAGCAGTTCTTC
TRBJ2-2 | TRBV7-9 | NA | NA | CASPIATGELFF | TGTGCCAGCCCTATTGCGACCGGGGAGCTGTTTTTT
TRBJ2-1 | TRBV5-1 | TRBD2 | NA | CASSYWTSGRIGNEQFF | TGCGCCAGCAGCTACTGGACTAGCGGGAGAATCGGCAATGAGCAGTTCTTC
TRBJ2-1 | TRBV7-2 | TRBD2 | NA | CASSSGLATYNEQFF | TGTGCCAGCAGCTCGGGACTAGCAACCTACAATGAGCAGTTCTTC
TRBJ1-3 | TRBV9 | NA | NA | CASSSRDTSGNTIYF | TGTGCCAGCAGCTCACGGGACACCTCTGGAAACACCATATATTTT
TRBJ2-3 | TRBV7-2 | TRBD2 | NA | CASGREVFTDTQYF | TGTGCCAGCGGGCGGGAGGTCTTCACAGATACGCAGTATTTT
TRBJ1-2 | TRBV7-9 | NA | NA | CASSPDRSYGYTF | TGTGCCAGCAGCCCAGACAGGTCGTATGGCTACACCTTC
TRBJ1-2 | TRBV5-4 | NA | NA | CASSLAGIGANYGYTF | TGTGCCAGCAGCTTGGCGGGAATTGGGGCTAACTATGGCTACACCTTC
TRBJ2-1 | TRBV20-1 | NA | NA | CSAEIDNEQFF | TGCAGTGCCGAAATAGACAATGAGCAGTTCTTC
TRBJ2-2 | TRBV30 | NA | NA | CAWSGYGQTGELFF | TGTGCCTGGAGTGGCTATGGACAGACCGGGGAGCTGTTTTTT
TRBJ1-4 | TRBV20-1 | TRBD1 | NA | CSAVTGGKLFF | TGCAGTGCGGTGACAGGGGGAAAACTGTTTTTT
TRBJ2-2 | TRBV10-3 | TRBD2 | NA | CAISFTSAVGELFF | TGTGCCATCAGTTTCACTAGCGCGGTCGGGGAGCTGTTTTTT
TRBJ1-3 | TRBV19 | TRBD1 | NA | CASSDQGAGNTIYF | TGTGCCAGTAGTGATCAGGGGGCTGGAAACACCATATATTTT
TRBJ2-5 | TRBV6-1 | NA | NA | CASRYIGESQYF | TGTGCCAGCAGATACATCGGGGAGAGCCAGTACTTC
TRBJ1-1 | TRBV7-2 | TRBD1 | NA | CASSYLTGGTEAFF | TGTGCCAGCAGCTACTTGACAGGGGGCACTGAAGCTTTCTTT
TRBJ1-2 | TRBV4-3 | TRBD1 | NA | CASSQDYGTVGYTF | TGCGCCAGCAGCCAAGATTATGGGACAGTAGGCTACACCTTC
TRBJ2-2 | TRBV11-2 | TRBD2 | NA | CASSTPRGGRAGGELFF | TGTGCCAGCAGCACACCACGTGGCGGGAGGGCGGGCGGGGAGCTGTTTTTT
TRBJ2-1 | TRBV2 | TRBD2 | NA | CASSTSGGEYNEQFF | TGTGCCAGCAGCACTAGCGGCGGAGAGTACAATGAGCAGTTCTTC
TRBJ2-7 | TRBV29-1 | NA | NA | CSVVAAYEQYF | TGCAGCGTTGTCGCAGCCTACGAGCAGTACTTC
TRBJ2-3 | TRBV5-1 | TRBD1 | NA | CASSLEPGQGTDTQYF | TGCGCCAGCAGCTTAGAACCGGGACAGGGGACAGATACGCAGTATTTT
TRBJ2-5 | TRBV6-6 | NA | NA | CASTGGWSRDQETQYF | TGTGCCAGCACCGGCGGTTGGTCCAGGGATCAAGAGACCCAGTACTTC
TRBJ1-2 | TRBV6-1 | TRBD1 | NA | CASSVWNRGVDGYTF | TGTGCCAGCAGTGTATGGAACAGGGGGGTAGATGGCTACACCTTC
TRBJ2-3 | TRBV28 | NA | NA | CASSLPSTDTQYF | TGTGCCAGCAGTTTACCTAGCACAGATACGCAGTATTTT
TRBJ1-5 | TRBV30 | NA | NA | CAWSVGQGSQPQHF | TGTGCCTGGAGTGTAGGCCAGGGGAGTCAGCCCCAGCATTTT
TRBJ1-5 | TRBV16 | TRBD1 | once | CASSQGGHQGGDQPQHF | TGTGCCAGCAGCCAAGGGGGGCATCAGGGGGGCGATCAGCCCCAGCATTTT
TRBJ1-3 | TRBV29-1 | TRBD1 | NA | CSVVPTGSGNTIYF | TGCAGCGTGGTCCCGACAGGGTCTGGAAACACCATATATTTT